This T cell receptor (beta chain) originates from a study of human T cells and chemical hapten exposure. This CDR3 is 17 amino acids long. The V and J ends lost 4 bases and 1 base, in that order; junction bases with no gene match: 13. Time point in this sample: pre-sensitization, week 0. The treatment was: therapeutic diphenylcyclopropenone sensitization with weekly scalp DPC. Via MiXCR, TCRdb re-called the RACE reads, giving one row per CDR3 protein. Among about 98,000 distinct CDR3 sequences listed, 10% to 13% were seen once. Sequencing was performed on whole blood, taken in connection with sensitization to the hapten diphenylcyclopropenone (DPC). J is TRBJ2-7 and V is TRBV12-3 or TRBV12-4; 7 nucleotides align to TRBD1. This TCR was recovered from a woman aged 55-69 years with alopecia areata. Some clones in this sample may be carry-over from other donors' samples. The CDR3 is CASSYATGTAVSYEQYF. For the CDR3, the DNA is TGTGCCAGCAGTTACGCCACCGGGACAGCCGTTTCCTACGAGCAGTACTTC.